This T cell receptor (beta chain) was recorded in a study of cytomegalovirus exposure and HLA in healthy donors. Study in general: Previous work identified roughly 120 million unique TCR beta sequences from around 200 million T cells.

All donors participated as healthy donors of bone marrow. General study findings and limits: Later work found that TCR association rates differed between HLA loci; DRB1 had the most and HLA-C the fewest. In an earlier analysis, productive rearrangement rates for most beta V segments clustered near 87% or 30%.

Concerning this clone: What it binds is not known.

PCR primers comprised 60 Vbeta and 13 Jbeta primers. Some clones are missing from TCRdb's copy, which holds only in-frame ones; the method was immunoSEQ multiplex PCR. The repertoire holds 120,000 to 150,000 clones, with more than 55% as singletons. This sequence originates from an older woman in good health and CMV-seronegative. Sequenced material: PBMCs.

CDR3 loop: CASSLSGRPPYNEQFF. In nucleotides, the CDR3 is TGTGCCAGCAGCTTAAGCGGGAGGCCTCCTTACAATGAGCAGTTCTTC. This chain joins TRBV7-6 and TRBJ2-1, with TRBD2 matching over 9 bases. CDR1 and CDR2 from the germline V gene are SGHVS and FNYEAQ. Unmatched junction bases numbered 6, after V lost 2 bases and J lost 4 bases. This CDR3 spans 16 amino acids.